One sample yielded the 27 T cell receptor beta chains listed below, sequenced in a study of OX40 agonist ivuxolimab in advanced cancers. Sequencing was performed with immunoSEQ multiplex PCR; in TCRdb, only in-frame clones are kept and a portion is missing. The sample records about 82,000 clones, approximately 92% being singletons. The sample consisted of CD4+ or CD8+ T cells sorted from blood, taken in a trial of the OX40 agonist ivuxolimab. These receptors originate from an adult with an advanced solid tumor such as melanoma, head and neck, liver or kidney cancer.

Worth noting for this clone: The junction shows a germline mismatch at one end, possibly a read error. The chain recombines TRBV5-4 with TRBJ2-3; 7 positions agree with TRBD2. Germline values: CDR1 SGHNT, CDR2 YYREEE (reference sequence). CDR3 size: 15 residues. The CDR3 loop is CASSQESGGTDTQYF. The CDR3 DNA is TGCGCCAGCAGCCAAGAAAGCGGGGGCACAGATACGCAGTATTTT.

The chain joins TRBV9 to TRBJ2-5, with D perhaps matching TRBD2 (7 bases). Per the germline V gene, CDR1 is SGDLS and CDR2 is YYNGEE. The CDR3 loop spans 14 amino acids. Deletions cut 0 bases from V and 5 bases from J, with 11 bases between. The CDR3 loop reads CASSVAGGWETQYF. The CDR3 DNA follows: TGTGCCAGCAGCGTAGCGGGGGGCTGGGAGACCCAGTACTTC.

The chain uses TRBV29-1 and TRBJ1-5, with 10 nucleotides matching TRBD1. In germline, CDR1 is SQVTM, CDR2 ANQGSEA. The CDR3 totals 15 residues. V lost 4 bases, J lost 2 bases, and 5 bases stayed unmatched. CDR3 protein: CSVATGGGGNQPQHF. In nucleotides, the CDR3 is TGCAGCGTTGCGACAGGGGGCGGTGGCAATCAGCCCCAGCATTTT.

V gene TRBV4-2 combines with J gene TRBJ2-2; tentatively, D is TRBD1 (5 bases). Germline V gene sequence: CDR1 LGHNA, CDR2 YNFKEQ. Trimming took off 6 bases at V and 6 bases at J, with 17 bases between the two ends. CDR3 size: 15 residues. The CDR3 DNA reads as TGTGCCAGCAGATCAGGGTCTTCGGATGCCGGGGAGCTGTTTTTT. It is translated as CASRSGSSDAGELFF.

This chain joins TRBV11-2 and TRBJ2-2, with TRBD2 matching 8 bases. With 3 bases clipped from V and 1 base from J, the junction kept 1 base outside the gene matches. Germline V gene data show CDR1 as SGHAT and CDR2 as FQNNGV. This CDR3 has 15 amino acids. The CDR3 sequence: CASSFTSGNTGELFF. The CDR3 DNA reads TGTGCCAGCAGCTTTACTAGCGGGAACACCGGGGAGCTGTTTTTT. The entire variable domain, with the rest obtained from reference TRBV11-2 and TRBJ2-2, is as follows: EAGVAQSPRYKIIEKRQSVAFWCNPISGHATLYWYQQILGQGPKLLIQFQNNGVVDDSQLPKDRFSAERLKGVDSTLKIQPAKLEDSAVYLCASSFTSGNTGELFFGEGSRLTVL.

The chain uses TRBV4-1 and TRBJ1-5; D gene ambiguous. Germline loops: CDR1 MGHRA, CDR2 YSYEKL. This CDR3 is built from 16 residues. V lost 2 bases, J lost 3 bases, and 14 bases lay in between. CDR3: CASSQSPTGDNQPQHF. The CDR3, as DNA: TGCGCCAGCAGCCAAAGCCCAACCGGGGACAATCAGCCCCAGCATTTT.

The chain is built from TRBV4-3 and TRBJ2-7; 8 positions match TRBD1. Trimming at V came to 3 bases and at J to 2 bases, leaving 3 bases not matched to a gene. CDR1 LGHNA and CDR2 YSLEER come from the germline V gene. CDR3 length: 14 residues. CDR3 sequence: CASSHGQGTYEQYF. DNA of the CDR3: TGCGCCAGCAGCCATGGACAGGGAACCTACGAGCAGTACTTC.

The rearrangement uses TRBV7-9 and TRBJ2-7; D gene uncertain. With 5 bases removed from V and 3 bases from J, the gap between germline ends came to 8 bases. The CDR3 runs to 12 residues. Germline CDR1 reads SEHNR; CDR2 reads FQNEAQ (reference sequence). The CDR3 sequence: CASSPEYYEQYF. In DNA, the CDR3 is TGTGCCAGCAGCCCCGAATACTACGAGCAGTACTTC.

This chain joins TRBV30 and TRBJ2-6, with 10 bases aligning to TRBD1. V was pared by 3 bases and J by 0 bases, with 8 bases of the junction left unmatched. The length of the CDR3 is 18 residues. CDR1 is GTSNPN, CDR2 SVGIG, per germline (reference sequence). The CDR3 region has the DNA TGTGCCTGGAGCGGAGCCGGACAGGGGGGCTCTGGGGCCAACGTCCTGACTTTC. The encoded protein is CAWSGAGQGGSGANVLTF.

The V call is TRBV9, the J call TRBJ1-3; D is perhaps TRBD1 (6 bases). V was trimmed by 4 bases and J by 0 bases, leaving 17 bases between them. Germline CDR1 SGDLS, CDR2 YYNGEE. The CDR3 consists of 17 residues. CDR3 region: CASSSPQGGNSGNTIYF. The CDR3 nucleotides read TGTGCCAGCAGCTCGCCCCAAGGGGGTAACTCTGGAAACACCATATATTTT. Using reference TRBV9 and TRBJ1-3 for the parts outside the CDR3, the full variable domain is DSGVTQTPKHLITATGQRVTLRCSPRSGDLSVYWYQQSLDQGLQFLIQYYNGEERAKGNILERFSAQQFPDLHSELNLSSLELGDSALYFCASSSPQGGNSGNTIYFGEGSWLTVV.

V and J are TRBV9 and TRBJ2-3; TRBD2 matches at 10 bases. The length of the CDR3 is 17 residues. Germline V gene data show CDR1 as SGDLS and CDR2 as YYNGEE. V was pared by 3 bases and J by 3 bases, with 10 bases of the junction left unmatched. In nucleotides, the CDR3 is TGTGCCAGCAGCGCCAGTATAGCGGGGGGCGGGACAGATACGCAGTATTTT. Protein product: CASSASIAGGGTDTQYF. The full variable domain, its missing parts supplied by reference TRBV9 and TRBJ2-3, is DSGVTQTPKHLITATGQRVTLRCSPRSGDLSVYWYQQSLDQGLQFLIQYYNGEERAKGNILERFSAQQFPDLHSELNLSSLELGDSALYFCASSASIAGGGTDTQYFGPGTRLTVL.

The chain links TRBV27 to TRBJ2-1, with D unclear. Trimming stripped 4 bases from V and 10 bases from J, with 14 bases between. The CDR3 has 13 residues. Per the germline V gene, CDR1 is MNHEY and CDR2 is SMNVEV (reference sequence). The CDR3 loop is CASSSLPGVEQFF. The CDR3, as DNA: TGTGCCAGCAGTTCTCTACCGGGTGTGGAGCAGTTCTTC.

The chain joins TRBV4-1 to TRBJ1-6; D not resolved. V dropped 4 bases and J dropped 3 bases, with 10 bases sitting between them. Germline V lookup: CDR1 MGHRA, CDR2 YSYEKL. This CDR3 region has 15 residues. Here the CDR3 reads CASSLDPYYNSPLHF. The CDR3 DNA is TGCGCCAGCAGCCTTGATCCGTACTATAATTCACCCCTCCACTTT.

V gene TRBV10-3 combines with J gene TRBJ2-7; D not certain. The CDR3 totals 13 residues. V lost 3 bases and J 1 base, leaving 7 bases between the germline ends. Per germline, CDR1 ENHRY and CDR2 SYGVKD. This CDR3 reads CAISDDDSYEQYF. CDR3 nucleotide sequence: TGTGCCATCAGTGACGATGATTCCTACGAGCAGTACTTC.

J is TRBJ1-1 and V is TRBV5-5, with D uncertain. With 4 bases removed from V and 2 bases from J, the gap between germline ends came to 9 bases. Per germline, CDR1 SGHKS and CDR2 YYEKEE (reference sequence). The CDR3 loop spans 13 amino acids. The CDR3 coding sequence is TGTGCCAGCAGCGGTTGGAGTAACACTGAAGCTTTCTTT. As protein: CASSGWSNTEAFF.

This sequence joins TRBV27 and TRBJ2-7, with 7 bases lining up with TRBD1. Germline V gene data show CDR1 as MNHEY and CDR2 as SMNVEV (reference sequence). CDR3 length: 14 residues. V shed 3 bases, J shed 0 bases, and the junction held 2 bases outside the gene matches. CDR3 residues: CASSFRDSSYEQYF. CDR3 nucleotide sequence: TGTGCCAGCAGTTTCAGGGACAGCTCCTACGAGCAGTACTTC.

CDR3 amino acids: CASSAHEGQFSYEQYF. The CDR3, as DNA: TGTGCCAGCAGCGCGCATGAGGGACAGTTCTCCTACGAGCAGTACTTC. This rearrangement joins TRBV11-2 to TRBJ2-7, with 7 bases lining up with TRBD1. With 5 bases clipped from V and 0 bases from J, the junction kept 10 bases outside the gene matches. The CDR3 covers 16 residues. Germline CDR1 and CDR2: SGHAT and FQNNGV.

V gene TRBV5-6 combines with J gene TRBJ2-3; D is unclear. The CDR3 sequence is 12 residues long. V was pared by 0 bases and J by 4 bases, with 3 bases between. CDR1 is SGHDT and CDR2 is YYEEEE in the germline V gene. The CDR3 protein is CASSLGSDTQYF. The CDR3 DNA reads as TGTGCCAGCAGCTTGGGGTCAGATACGCAGTATTTT.

CDR3 DNA sequence: TGTGCCAGTAGTAGCGCGTCCTACAATGAGCAGTTCTTC. It encodes CASSSASYNEQFF. This chain connects TRBV19 to TRBJ2-1; D uncertain. Germline CDR1 is LNHDA and CDR2 is SQIVND (reference sequence). This CDR3 is built from 13 residues. V lost 4 bases and J 1 base, leaving 5 bases between the germline ends.

This chain links TRBV4-1 with TRBJ2-3; TRBD2 might be the D (6 bases). Deletions cut 1 base from V and 1 base from J, with 9 bases between. The CDR3 consists of 15 residues. Germline V lookup: CDR1 MGHRA, CDR2 YSYEKL. CDR3 in amino acids: CASSQVGGGTDTQYF. The CDR3 bases are TGCGCCAGCAGCCAAGTCGGGGGAGGCACAGATACGCAGTATTTT.

This clone has a handful of counts. The chain carries TRBV11-2 and TRBJ1-5; D is unresolved. Germline CDR1 SGHAT, CDR2 FQNNGV. The CDR3 totals 14 residues. The V end lost 4 bases, the J end lost 10 bases, and 17 bases lay between the germline ends. The CDR3 nucleotides read TGTGCCAGCAGCTCACGGGAATCAGTGGGCCCCCAGCATTTT. As protein: CASSSRESVGPQHF.

The chain links TRBV15 to TRBJ2-5; tentatively, D is TRBD1 (7 bases). Germline assignment: CDR1 LNHNV and CDR2 YYDKDF (reference sequence). V gave up 0 bases and J gave up 4 bases, with 9 bases separating them. The CDR3 spans 14 residues. CDR3: CATSRDRGVETQYF. CDR3 in DNA: TGTGCCACCAGCAGAGACAGGGGGGTAGAGACCCAGTACTTC.

This chain links TRBV15 with TRBJ1-1; D is unclear. Per the germline V gene, CDR1 is LNHNV and CDR2 is YYDKDF (reference sequence). V dropped 3 bases and J dropped 0 bases, with 11 bases sitting between them. This CDR3 contains 15 residues. CDR3 DNA sequence: TGTGCCACCAGCAGGGATGGCGGCCTGAACACTGAAGCTTTCTTT. Its protein is CATSRDGGLNTEAFF.

This clone was observed once. One junction end disagrees with the germline gene, perhaps due to a read error. V usage is TRBV5-1 and J usage is TRBJ1-2, with D perhaps TRBD1 (6 bases). Germline CDR1 reads SGHRS; CDR2 reads YFSETQ. This CDR3 spans 14 amino acids. CDR3 sequence (DNA): TGTGCCAGCAGCCCCGGCAGGGGTTCACATGGCTACACCTTC. It encodes CASSPGRGSHGYTF. The full variable domain, with the rest looked up from reference TRBV5-1 and TRBJ1-2, is KAGVTQTPRYLIKTRGQQVTLSCSPISGHRSVSWYQQTPGQGLQFLFEYFSETQRNKGNFPGRFSGRQFSNSRSEMNVSTLELGDSALYLCASSPGRGSHGYTFGSGTRLTVV.

This clone is a singleton in its sample. This chain's CDR3 is CASSLWSRPNEKLFF. The CDR3 DNA sequence: TGTGCCAGCAGCTTATGGTCCAGACCGAATGAAAAACTGTTTTTT. The rearrangement links TRBV13 to TRBJ1-4, with unresolved D. CDR3 length equals 15 residues. Looked up from germline, CDR1 is PRHDT and CDR2 is FYEKMQ (reference sequence). The ends were cut back, 2 bases at V and 5 bases at J, with 12 bases in the middle.

The rearrangement joins TRBV18 to TRBJ2-5, with 11 bases that match TRBD1. Germline values: CDR1 KGHSH, CDR2 LQKENI. CDR3 length: 15 amino acids. V shed 2 bases, J shed 5 bases, and the junction held 4 bases outside the gene matches. CDR3 DNA: TGTGCCAGCTCACCAGGACAGGGGGCGTGGGAGACCCAGTACTTC. Translation: CASSPGQGAWETQYF.

The rearrangement joins TRBV6-4 to TRBJ2-1; 11 bases match TRBD2. The V gene end was trimmed by 5 bases and the J gene end by 7 bases; junction bases not matched to a gene: 4. CDR1 and CDR2 from the germline V gene are MRHNA and SNTAGT. The CDR3 has 14 residues. This CDR3 reads CASSSTSGGNEQFF. CDR3 DNA sequence: TGTGCCAGCAGTTCCACTAGCGGGGGTAATGAGCAGTTCTTC.